This TCR beta chain stems from a study of OX40 agonist ivuxolimab in advanced cancers. For the study in its entirety: Ivuxolimab was an agonistic, fully human IgG2 monoclonal antibody directed against OX40 (CD134), a costimulatory receptor. Intravenous ivuxolimab was administered to patients every 2 weeks at six dose levels: 0.01, 0.1, 0.3, 1.5, 3 and 10 mg/kg. Of the approximately 54 patients in dose escalation, 19 had hepatocellular carcinoma, around 15 had melanoma, 9 had renal cell carcinoma and 9 had head and neck cancer. The dose-escalation cohort was roughly 80% male with a mean age of about 60 years, ranging from roughly 23 to 90. Prior anti-PD-1, anti-PD-L1 or anti-CTLA-4 therapy was permitted, and roughly two fifths of dose-escalation patients had received checkpoint inhibitors. Partial responses occurred in three dose-escalation patients, of whom one had hepatocellular carcinoma and two had cutaneous melanoma. Peripheral TCRbeta sequencing was intended to test whether TCR sequence diversity was altered and clonal T-cell expansion was caused by ivuxolimab. The paper describes the monotherapy dose-escalation part (N of about 47 patients) of the phase I trial of ivuxolimab.

Study-level results and caveats: Low levels of normalized T-cell clonal expansion were also seen in some nonresponding patients. After ivuxolimab, expanded clones were on average more numerous among CD8+ T cells than among CD4+ T cells. In partial responders in the 0.1-3.0 mg/kg groups, normalized peripheral clonal expansion was found to be among the lowest, especially among CD8+ T cells. Antigen specificity was not determined for the clonally expanded peripheral T cells. Clonal expansion of both CD4+ and CD8+ blood T cells was observed from baseline to week 6 at doses 0.1 to 3.0 mg/kg.

The trial excluded patients who had a history of autoimmune disease or were on systemic immunosuppression. Peripheral blood for TCR sequencing was collected from all dose cohorts at baseline, on cycle 4 day 1, and on cycle 7 day 1. Samples came from an open-label, multicenter, first-in-human phase I dose-escalation trial of ivuxolimab. Adults with locally advanced or metastatic head and neck squamous cell, hepatocellular, melanoma or renal cell carcinoma were enrolled in the trial. CD4+ and CD8+ T cells were sorted separately from peripheral blood before TCR sequencing. To sequence the TCRbeta CDR3 region, genomic DNA was isolated from the sorted cells. The immunoSEQ Assay was used to sequence the TCRbeta CDR3 regions. Sourced from immuneACCESS, this table was stored by TCRdb with only in-frame sequences that have V and J called. A share of the clones is absent; for the studies checked, an unresolved V gene accounts for under half, and the remainder has no known explanation. The sample has around 65,000 clones on record, over 75% of them singletons. The ten largest clones capture about a sixth of the sample.

As for this clone: Its antigen is unknown. Within one base of it there is no much larger clone, and no base qualities were kept.

The germline V gene (reference sequence) yields LNHNV for CDR1 and YYDKDF for CDR2. V sheds 2 bases and J sheds 7 bases, leaving 11 bases between their ends. Measured from the cysteine to the phenylalanine, the CDR3 is 13 residues long. Kept here is only the CDR3 DNA, which spans 39 bases and is read in frame from base 1. The chain links TRBV15 with TRBJ1-2; no D gene can be assigned with confidence. This TCR was recovered from an adult with an advanced solid tumor such as melanoma, head and neck, liver or kidney cancer. Sequencing was performed on CD4+ or CD8+ T cells sorted from blood, taken in a trial of the OX40 agonist ivuxolimab. The CDR3 is CATSRSNSGGYTF. The sequence in DNA is TGTGCCACCAGCAGATCGAACTCGGGTGGCTACACCTTC. When the CDR3 is completed using the reference TRBV15 and TRBJ1-2 genes on either side, the full variable domain is DAMVIQNPRYQVTQFGKPVTLSCSQTLNHNVMYWYQQKSSQAPKLLFHYYDKDFNNEADTPDNFQSRRPNTSFCFLDIRSPGLGDTAMYLCATSRSNSGGYTFGSGTRLTVV.